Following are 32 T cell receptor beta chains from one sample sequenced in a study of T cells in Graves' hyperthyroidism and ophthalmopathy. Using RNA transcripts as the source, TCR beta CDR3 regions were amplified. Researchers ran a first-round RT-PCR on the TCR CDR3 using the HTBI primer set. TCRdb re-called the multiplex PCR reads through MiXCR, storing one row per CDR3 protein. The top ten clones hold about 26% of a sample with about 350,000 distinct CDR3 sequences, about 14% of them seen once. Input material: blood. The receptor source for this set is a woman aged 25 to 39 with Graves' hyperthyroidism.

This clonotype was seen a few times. The DNA of the CDR3 is TGCAGCGCAAAGCTAGCGGGCAATGAGCAGTTCTTC. Translated, it gives CSAKLAGNEQFF. V gene TRBV29-1 combines with J gene TRBJ2-1, with 8 bases lining up with TRBD2. CDR1 and CDR2 from the germline V gene are SQVTM and ANQGSEA. J lost 6 bases, V lost 7 bases, and 5 bases had no gene match. The CDR3 is made up of 12 amino acids.

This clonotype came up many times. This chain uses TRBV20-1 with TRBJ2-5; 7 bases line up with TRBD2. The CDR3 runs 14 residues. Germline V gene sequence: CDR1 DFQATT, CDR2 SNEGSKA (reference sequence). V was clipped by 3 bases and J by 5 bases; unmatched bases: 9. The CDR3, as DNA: TGCAGTGCTAGGGATAATCGGGGAGGGGAGACCCAGTACTTC. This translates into CSARDNRGGETQYF.

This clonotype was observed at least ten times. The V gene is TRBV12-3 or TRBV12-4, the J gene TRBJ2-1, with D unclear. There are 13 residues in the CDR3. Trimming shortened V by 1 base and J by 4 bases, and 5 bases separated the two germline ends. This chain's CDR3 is CASSLEIYNEQFF. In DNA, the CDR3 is TGTGCCAGCAGTTTAGAGATTTACAATGAGCAGTTCTTC.

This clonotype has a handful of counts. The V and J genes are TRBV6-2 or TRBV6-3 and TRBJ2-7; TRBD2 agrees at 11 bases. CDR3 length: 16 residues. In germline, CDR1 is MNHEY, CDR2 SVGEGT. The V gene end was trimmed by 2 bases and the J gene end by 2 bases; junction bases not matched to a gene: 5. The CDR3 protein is CASSYIAGGPTYEQYF. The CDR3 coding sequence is TGTGCCAGCAGTTACATAGCGGGAGGGCCGACCTACGAGCAGTACTTC.

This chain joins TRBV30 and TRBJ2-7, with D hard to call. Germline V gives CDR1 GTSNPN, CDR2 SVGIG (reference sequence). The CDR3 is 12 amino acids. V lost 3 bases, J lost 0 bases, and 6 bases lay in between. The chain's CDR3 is CAWRRISYEQYF. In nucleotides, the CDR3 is TGTGCCTGGAGACGGATCTCCTACGAGCAGTACTTC.

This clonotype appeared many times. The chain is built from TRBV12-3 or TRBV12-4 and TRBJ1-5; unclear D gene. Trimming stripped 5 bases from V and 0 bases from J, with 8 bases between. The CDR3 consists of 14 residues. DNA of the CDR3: TGTGCCAGCAGTGTTGAATTTAGCAATCAGCCCCAGCATTTT. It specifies CASSVEFSNQPQHF.

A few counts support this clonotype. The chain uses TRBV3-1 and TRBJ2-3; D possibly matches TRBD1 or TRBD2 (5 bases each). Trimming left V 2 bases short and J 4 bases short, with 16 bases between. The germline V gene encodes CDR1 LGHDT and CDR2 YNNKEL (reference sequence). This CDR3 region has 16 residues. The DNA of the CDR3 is TGTGCCAGCAGCCAACCGGGACCTCACGCGGCAGATACGCAGTATTTT. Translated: CASSQPGPHAADTQYF.

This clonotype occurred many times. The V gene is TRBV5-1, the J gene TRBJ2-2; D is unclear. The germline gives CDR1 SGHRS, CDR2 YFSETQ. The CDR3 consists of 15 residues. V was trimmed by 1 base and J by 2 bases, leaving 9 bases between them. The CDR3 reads CASSLYGQNTGELFF. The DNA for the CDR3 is TGCGCCAGCAGCTTGTACGGTCAAAACACCGGGGAGCTGTTTTTT.

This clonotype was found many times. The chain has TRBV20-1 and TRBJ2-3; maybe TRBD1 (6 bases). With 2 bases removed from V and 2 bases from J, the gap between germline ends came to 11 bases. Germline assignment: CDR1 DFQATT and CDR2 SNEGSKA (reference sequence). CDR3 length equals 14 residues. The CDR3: CSARRTVLTDTQYF. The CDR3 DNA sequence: TGCAGTGCTAGAAGGACAGTCCTCACAGATACGCAGTATTTT.

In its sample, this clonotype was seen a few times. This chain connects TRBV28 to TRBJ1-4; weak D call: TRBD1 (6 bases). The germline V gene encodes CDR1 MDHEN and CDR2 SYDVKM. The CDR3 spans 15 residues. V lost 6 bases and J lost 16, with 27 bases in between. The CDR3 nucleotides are TGTGCCAGCAGCTCCCTTGACAGGACACGGCTCCCCCAGTTTTTT. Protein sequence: CASSSLDRTRLPQFF.

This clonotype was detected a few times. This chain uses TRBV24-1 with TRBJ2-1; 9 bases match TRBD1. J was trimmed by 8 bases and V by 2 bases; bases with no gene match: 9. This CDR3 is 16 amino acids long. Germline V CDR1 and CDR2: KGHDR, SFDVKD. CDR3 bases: TGTGCCACCAGTGATTCCAGGGGGACAGGGTGGGATGAGCAGTTCTTC. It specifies CATSDSRGTGWDEQFF.

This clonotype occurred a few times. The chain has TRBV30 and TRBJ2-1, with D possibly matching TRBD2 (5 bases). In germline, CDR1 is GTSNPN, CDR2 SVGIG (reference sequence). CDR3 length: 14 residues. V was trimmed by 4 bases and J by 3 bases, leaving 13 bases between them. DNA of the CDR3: TGTGCCTGGACTAACTCCGGGGACTACAATGAGCAGTTCTTC. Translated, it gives CAWTNSGDYNEQFF.

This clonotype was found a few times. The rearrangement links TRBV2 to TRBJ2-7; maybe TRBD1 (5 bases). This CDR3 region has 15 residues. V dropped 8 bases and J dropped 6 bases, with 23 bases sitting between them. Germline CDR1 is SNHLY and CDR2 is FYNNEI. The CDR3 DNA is TGTGCCAGCCGGACAAGGACCCTCCGTTGGACCGAGCAGTACTTC. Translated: CASRTRTLRWTEQYF.

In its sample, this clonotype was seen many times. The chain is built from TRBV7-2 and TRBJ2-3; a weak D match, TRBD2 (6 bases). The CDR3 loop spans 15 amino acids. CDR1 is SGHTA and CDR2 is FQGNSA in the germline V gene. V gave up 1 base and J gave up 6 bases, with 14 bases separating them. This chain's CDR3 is CASSLGRAASDTQYF. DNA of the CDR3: TGTGCCAGCAGCTTAGGGAGGGCAGCGTCGGATACGCAGTATTTT. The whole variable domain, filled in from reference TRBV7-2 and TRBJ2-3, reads GAGVSQSPSNKVTEKGKDVELRCDPISGHTALYWYRQSLGQGLEFLIYFQGNSAPDKSGLPSDRFSAERTGGSVSTLTIQRTQQEDSAVYLCASSLGRAASDTQYFGPGTRLTVL.

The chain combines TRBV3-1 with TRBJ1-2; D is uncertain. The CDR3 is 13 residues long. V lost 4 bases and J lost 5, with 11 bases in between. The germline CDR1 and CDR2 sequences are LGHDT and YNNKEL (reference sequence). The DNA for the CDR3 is TGTGCCAGCAGCCCTCACGGGGTTTATGGCTACACCTTC. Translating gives CASSPHGVYGYTF.

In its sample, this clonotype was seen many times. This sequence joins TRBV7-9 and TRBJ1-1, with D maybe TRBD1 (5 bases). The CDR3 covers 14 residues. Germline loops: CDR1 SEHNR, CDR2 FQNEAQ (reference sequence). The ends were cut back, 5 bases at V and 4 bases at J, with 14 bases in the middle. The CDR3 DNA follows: TGTGCCAGCAGCCCCCCGGGGGGAGTCACTGAAGCTTTCTTT. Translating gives CASSPPGGVTEAFF.

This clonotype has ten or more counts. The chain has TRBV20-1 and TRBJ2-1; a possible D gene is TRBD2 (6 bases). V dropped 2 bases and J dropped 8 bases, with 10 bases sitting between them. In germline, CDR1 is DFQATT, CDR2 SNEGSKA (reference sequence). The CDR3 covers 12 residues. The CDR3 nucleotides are TGCAGTGCTAGAATGGCGGGATATGAGCAGTTCTTC. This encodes CSARMAGYEQFF.

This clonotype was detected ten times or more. The CDR3 DNA reads TGTGCCAGCAGTTTCTCGATGTTTAGCGGGCGATCCTACAATGAGCAGTTCTTC. It yields the protein CASSFSMFSGRSYNEQFF. The J gene is TRBJ2-1, the V gene TRBV28; 7 bases are a match to TRBD2. V lost 3 bases and J lost 1; bases outside the gene matches: 12. The CDR3 length is 18 residues. CDR1 and CDR2 (germline): MDHEN, SYDVKM.

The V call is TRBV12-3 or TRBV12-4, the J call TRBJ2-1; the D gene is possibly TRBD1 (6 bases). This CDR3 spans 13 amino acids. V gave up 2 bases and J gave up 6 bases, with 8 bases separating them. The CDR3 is CASSLLGANEQFF. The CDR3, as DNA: TGTGCCAGCAGTTTATTGGGGGCCAATGAGCAGTTCTTC.

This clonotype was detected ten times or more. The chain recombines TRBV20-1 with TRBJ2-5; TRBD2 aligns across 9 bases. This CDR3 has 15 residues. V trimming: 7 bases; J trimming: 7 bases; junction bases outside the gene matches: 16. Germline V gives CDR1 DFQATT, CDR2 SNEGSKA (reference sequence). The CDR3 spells CSVRDGTGGRGTQYF. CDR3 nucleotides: TGCAGTGTCCGAGACGGTACTGGCGGGAGGGGGACCCAGTACTTC.

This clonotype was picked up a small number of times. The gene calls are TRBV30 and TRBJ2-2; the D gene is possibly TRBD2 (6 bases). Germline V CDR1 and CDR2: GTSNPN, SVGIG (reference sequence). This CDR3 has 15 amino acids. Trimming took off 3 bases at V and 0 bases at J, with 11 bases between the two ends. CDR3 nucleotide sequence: TGTGCCTGGAGCCGGGACTCCACGAACACCGGGGAGCTGTTTTTT. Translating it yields CAWSRDSTNTGELFF. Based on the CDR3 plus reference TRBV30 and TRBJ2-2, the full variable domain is SQTIHQWPATLVQPVGSPLSLECTVEGTSNPNLYWYRQAAGRGLQLLFYSVGIGQISSEVPQNLSASRPQDRQFILSSKKLLLSDSGFYLCAWSRDSTNTGELFFGEGSRLTVL.

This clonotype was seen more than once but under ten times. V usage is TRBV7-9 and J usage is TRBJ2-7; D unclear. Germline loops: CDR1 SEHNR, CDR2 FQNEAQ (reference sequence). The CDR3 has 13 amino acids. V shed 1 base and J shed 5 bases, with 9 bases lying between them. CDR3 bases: TGTGCCAGCAGCTTAGGAATTAGGGACGAGCAGTACTTC. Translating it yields CASSLGIRDEQYF.

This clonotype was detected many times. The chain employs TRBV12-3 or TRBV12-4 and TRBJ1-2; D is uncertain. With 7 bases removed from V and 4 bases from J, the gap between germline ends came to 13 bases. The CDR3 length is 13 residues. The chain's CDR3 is CASTSTEFYGYTF. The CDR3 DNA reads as TGTGCCAGCACCTCTACAGAATTCTATGGCTACACCTTC.

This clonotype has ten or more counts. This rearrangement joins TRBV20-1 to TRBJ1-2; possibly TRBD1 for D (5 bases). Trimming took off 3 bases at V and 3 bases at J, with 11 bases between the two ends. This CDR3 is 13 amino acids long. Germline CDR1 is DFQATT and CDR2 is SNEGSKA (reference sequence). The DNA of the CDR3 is TGCAGTGCTAGGCGGGGGAGCGACTATGGCTACACCTTC. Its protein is CSARRGSDYGYTF.

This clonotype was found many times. This CDR3 is CASSFSTANTEAFF. Here the CDR3 DNA reads TGTGCCAGCAGCTTCTCTACAGCCAACACTGAAGCTTTCTTT. The chain links TRBV11-1 to TRBJ1-1; no clear D. Germline V gives CDR1 SGHAT, CDR2 FQDESV (reference sequence). This CDR3 comprises 14 residues. Trimming took off 3 bases at V and 2 bases at J, with 10 bases between the two ends.

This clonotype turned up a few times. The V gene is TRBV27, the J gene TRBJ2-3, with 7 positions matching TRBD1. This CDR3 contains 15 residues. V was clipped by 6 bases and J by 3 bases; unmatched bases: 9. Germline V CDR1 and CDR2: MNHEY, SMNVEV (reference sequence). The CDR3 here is CASSQAGTVTDTQYF. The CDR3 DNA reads TGTGCCAGCAGCCAAGCCGGGACAGTGACAGATACGCAGTATTTT.

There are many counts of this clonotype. Written as DNA, the CDR3 is TGTGCCAGCAGCCCCCCTGGCCTGGCAGGCTCGGGCTACACCTTC. Its translation: CASSPPGLAGSGYTF. J is TRBJ1-2 and V is TRBV7-8; no firm D call. This CDR3 is built from 15 residues. Germline assignment: CDR1 SGHVS and CDR2 FQNEAQ. V was cut by 5 bases and J by 8 bases, with 21 bases left in between.

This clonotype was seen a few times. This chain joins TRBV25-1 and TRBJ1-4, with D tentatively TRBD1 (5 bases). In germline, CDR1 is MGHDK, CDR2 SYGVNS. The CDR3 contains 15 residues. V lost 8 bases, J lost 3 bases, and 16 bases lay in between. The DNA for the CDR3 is TGTGCCAGCGCTCCGGGGGTTTCAGCTAATGAAAAACTGTTTTTT. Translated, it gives CASAPGVSANEKLFF.

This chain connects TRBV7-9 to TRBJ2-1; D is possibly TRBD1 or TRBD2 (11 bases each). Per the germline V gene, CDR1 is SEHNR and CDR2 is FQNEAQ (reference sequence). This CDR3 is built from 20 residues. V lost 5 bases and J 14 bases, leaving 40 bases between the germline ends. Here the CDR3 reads CASSPRTGQGVGLAGAGEFF. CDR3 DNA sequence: TGTGCCAGCAGCCCCCGCACGGGACAGGGGGTCGGACTAGCGGGTGCGGGCGAGTTCTTC. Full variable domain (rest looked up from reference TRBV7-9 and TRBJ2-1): DTGVSQNPRHKITKRGQNVTFRCDPISEHNRLYWYRQTLGQGPEFLTYFQNEAQLEKSRLLSDRFSAERPKGSFSTLEIQRTEQGDSAMYLCASSPRTGQGVGLAGAGEFFGPGTRLTVL.

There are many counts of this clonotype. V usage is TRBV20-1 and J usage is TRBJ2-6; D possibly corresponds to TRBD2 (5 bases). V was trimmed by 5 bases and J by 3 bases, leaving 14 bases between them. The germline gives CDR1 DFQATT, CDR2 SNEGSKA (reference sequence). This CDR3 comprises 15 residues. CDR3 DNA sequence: TGCAGTGCTTCCGCAGCGGTTGGTGGGGCCAACGTCCTGACTTTC. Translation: CSASAAVGGANVLTF.

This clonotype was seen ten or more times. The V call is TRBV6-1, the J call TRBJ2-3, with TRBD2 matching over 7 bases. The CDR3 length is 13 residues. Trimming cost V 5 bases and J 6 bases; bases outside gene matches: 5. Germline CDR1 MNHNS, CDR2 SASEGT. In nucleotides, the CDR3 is TGTGCCAGCAGTTATACTAGCGTGGATACGCAGTATTTT. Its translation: CASSYTSVDTQYF.

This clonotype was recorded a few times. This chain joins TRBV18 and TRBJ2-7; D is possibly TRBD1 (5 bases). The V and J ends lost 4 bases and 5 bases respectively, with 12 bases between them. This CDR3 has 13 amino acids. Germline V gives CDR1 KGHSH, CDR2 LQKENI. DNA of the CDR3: TGTGCCAGCTCACTTCTATCAGGGAACGAGCAGTACTTC. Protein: CASSLLSGNEQYF.